Below are 8 T cell receptor beta chains sequenced from a single sample in a study of vaccination and CD4 T cells after COVID-19. Their specific antigens are unknown. The Oncomine TCR Beta short-read assay was what sequenced the DNA obtained from cultured CD4+ T cells. Using its own MiXCR run on the PCR reads, TCRdb lists one record per CDR3 protein. The sample yields approximately 7,400 distinct CDR3 sequences, roughly 76% seen once. The treatment denotes: approximately 11-day PBMC culture with coronavirus spike peptide pools or control peptides (ViraFEST assay). Sequencing was carried out using CD4+ T cells from blood, cultured in vitro. Receptors originate from a human donor who had recovered from COVID-19.

The chain employs TRBV7-2 and TRBJ1-2; TRBD1 might be the D (6 bases). The CDR3 contains 13 residues. V dropped 4 bases and J dropped 7 bases, with 13 bases sitting between them. From germline, CDR1 is SGHTA and CDR2 FQGNSA. The CDR3 sequence is CASSSRGAGGYTF. In DNA, the CDR3 is TGTGCCAGCAGCTCAAGGGGGGCCGGTGGCTACACCTTC.

The chain links TRBV7-9 to TRBJ1-5; weak D call: TRBD1 (5 bases). Germline V gene sequence: CDR1 SEHNR, CDR2 FQNEAQ (reference sequence). V lost 5 bases and J lost 6, with 17 bases in between. CDR3 length: 15 amino acids. In DNA form, the CDR3 reads TGTGCCAGCAGCCAGGGTCTTGGTTGGACTCAGCCCCAGCATTTT. Its protein is CASSQGLGWTQPQHF.

V gene TRBV7-9 combines with J gene TRBJ1-5; D is ambiguous. The length of the CDR3 is 12 residues. The germline V gene encodes CDR1 SEHNR and CDR2 FQNEAQ (reference sequence). V lost 5 bases and J lost 5, with 7 bases in between. The CDR3 protein is CASSLRDQPQHF. DNA of the CDR3: TGTGCCAGCAGCCTACGGGATCAGCCCCAGCATTTT.

A few counts support this clonotype. This chain uses TRBV6-5 with TRBJ2-7; 9 nucleotides align to TRBD2. V shed 4 bases, J shed 5 bases, and the junction held 12 bases outside the gene matches. The CDR3 loop spans 16 amino acids. CDR1 is MNHEY and CDR2 is SVGAGI in the germline V gene. The CDR3 DNA reads as TGTGCCAGCAGTTTAGTGGGGAGCGGGAGGAGGCACGAGCAGTACTTC. This sequence encodes CASSLVGSGRRHEQYF.

This clonotype has only a few counts. CDR3 sequence: CSVVSGYRSSYEQYF. For the CDR3, the DNA is TGCAGCGTTGTAAGCGGGTATAGGAGCTCCTACGAGCAGTACTTC. This sequence joins TRBV29-1 and TRBJ2-7; D is perhaps TRBD2 (6 bases). CDR3 length equals 15 residues. V gave up 4 bases and J gave up 0 bases, with 16 bases separating them. The germline gives CDR1 SQVTM, CDR2 ANQGSEA.

In this sample, this clonotype turned up a few times. The chain uses TRBV6-1 and TRBJ1-2, with D uncertain. The CDR3 contains 13 residues. Germline-derived CDR1 and CDR2 are MNHNS and SASEGT. V shed 6 bases and J shed 2 bases, with 10 bases lying between them. The CDR3 region is CASSIPANYGYTF. As DNA, the CDR3 is TGTGCCAGCAGCATTCCGGCAAACTATGGCTACACCTTC.

The chain recombines TRBV7-9 with TRBJ1-2; 9 bases map to TRBD1. From germline, CDR1 is SEHNR and CDR2 FQNEAQ (reference sequence). This CDR3 region has 17 residues. V lost 7 bases to trimming and J lost 3 bases; unmatched junction nucleotides: 15. The CDR3 protein is CASTGVATGGSYYGYTF. The CDR3 DNA reads TGTGCCAGCACCGGAGTTGCGACAGGGGGAAGCTACTATGGCTACACCTTC. The entire variable domain, with the rest obtained from reference TRBV7-9 and TRBJ1-2, is as follows: DTGVSQNPRHKITKRGQNVTFRCDPISEHNRLYWYRQTLGQGPEFLTYFQNEAQLEKSRLLSDRFSAERPKGSFSTLEIQRTEQGDSAMYLCASTGVATGGSYYGYTFGSGTRLTVV.

V is TRBV2 and J is TRBJ2-2, with D unresolved. CDR1 and CDR2 from the germline V gene are SNHLY and FYNNEI. The ends were cut back, 5 bases at V and 4 bases at J, with 11 bases in the middle. CDR3 length: 14 amino acids. In DNA form, the CDR3 reads TGTGCCAGCAGTAGTGGTTGGGGCACCGGGGAGCTGTTTTTT. Its translation: CASSSGWGTGELFF.